These 2 T cell receptor beta chains originate from one sample sequenced in a study of radiotherapy plus CTLA-4 blockade in lung cancer. TCRdb keeps only in-frame clones here, not all; method: immunoSEQ multiplex PCR. The sample consists of tens of thousands of clones, roughly 78% of them appearing once. The input for sequencing was peripheral blood, taken from a patient treated with radiotherapy plus ipilimumab. The receptors here all came from a human donor with non-small cell lung cancer who had a complete response to radiotherapy plus ipilimumab.

In regard to this clone: One end of the junction varies from germline; a read error may be responsible. The rearrangement links TRBV7-2 to TRBJ1-1, with a possible D match to TRBD1 (5 bases). Germline CDR1 and CDR2: SGHTA and FQGNSA. The CDR3 length is 13 residues. Here the CDR3 DNA reads TGTGCCAGCACCTTAATACAGGCTCCTGAAGCTTTCTTT. It codes for CASTLIQAPEAFF.

For this clone: Other DNA variants within this sample encode the same CDR3. The gene calls are TRBV5-1 and TRBJ1-1, with 8 bases fitting TRBD1. CDR1 SGHRS and CDR2 YFSETQ come from the germline V gene. Trimming removed 5 bases from V and 1 base from J; junction bases left unmatched: 7. This CDR3 contains 15 residues. The CDR3 DNA is TGCGCCAGCAGTACGCAGGGGGCGGAGAACACTGAAGCTTTCTTT. It translates to CASSTQGAENTEAFF.